This TCR beta chain was observed in a study of human T cells and chemical hapten exposure. This clonotype was detected only a few times. The antigen remains unidentified. The CDR3 consists of 13 residues. Trimming removed 6 bases from V and 1 base from J; junction bases left unmatched: 0. From germline, CDR1 is KGHSH and CDR2 LQKENI. Unique molecular identifiers were linked by the library to individual cDNA molecules. Study processing details: Ranging from roughly 20,000 to 690,600, TCR counts per sample had a median value of about 96,000. In TCRdb, the RACE reads were re-called with MiXCR into one record per CDR3 protein. TCRdb, not the authors, supplied the V and J calls. The sample has roughly 380,000 distinct CDR3 sequences, around 5.5% seen once. This sample's time point: pre-sensitization, week 0. As for treatment: therapeutic diphenylcyclopropenone sensitization with weekly scalp DPC. Study conclusions and caveats: As the donors had alopecia, their immune response may differ from healthy people's. TCRs whose frequency exceeded 1 in 1000 remained the same following DPC sensitization.

The rearrangement links TRBV18 to TRBJ1-5; TRBD1 matches 7 bases. The source was whole blood, collected in connection with sensitization to the hapten diphenylcyclopropenone (DPC). The receptor's source is a woman aged 45 to 65 with alopecia areata. Some clones in this sample may be carry-over from other donors' samples. CDR3 sequence (DNA): TGTGCCAGCTCGGGACAGAGCAATCAGCCCCAGCATTTT. Its translation: CASSGQSNQPQHF.